This TCR beta chain was identified in a study of response to subunit inactivated influenza vaccine. Notes on the study in general: Authors suggested seasonal influenza vaccinations each recruit few new T cells.

About this clonotype: The antigen is undetermined.

The CDR3 consists of 20 residues. V lost 6 bases to trimming and J lost 0 bases; unmatched junction nucleotides: 12. Each CDR3 protein is one row after TCRdb ran MiXCR on the RT-PCR reads. The repertoire holds around 760,000 distinct CDR3 sequences, approximately 15% seen once, with roughly 6.4% in the top ten. This specimen was PBMCs from blood, taken around two weeks before vaccination. The V gene is TRBV12-3 or TRBV12-4, the J gene TRBJ2-1; 15 bases are shared with TRBD2. This clonotype was sampled from a man over 45 who received an inactivated influenza vaccine. The CDR3 nucleotides read TGTGCCAGCAGATATCGGACTAGCGGGAGGGCCTCCACCTCCTACAATGAGCAGTTCTTC. As protein: CASRYRTSGRASTSYNEQFF.